This T cell receptor (beta chain) was recovered during a study of T cell changes during pregnancy in multiple sclerosis. Measured with immunoSEQ multiplex PCR; TCRdb has only the in-frame clones, and not every one. The sample contains tens of thousands of clones, under 90% of which appear only once. The CDR3 contains 14 residues. The V gene end was trimmed by 1 base and the J gene end by 2 bases; junction bases not matched to a gene: 1. The germline gives CDR1 LGHNA, CDR2 YSLEER. This sequence was found in a female donor with multiple sclerosis, enrolled in a pregnancy study. The specimen comprised CD8+ T cells from peripheral blood mononuclear cells, sampled after pregnancy. The chain has TRBV4-3 and TRBJ2-5; 7 bases match TRBD2. In nucleotides, the CDR3 is TGCGCCAGCAGCCAAGCGGGGGGACAAGAGACCCAGTACTTC. Translation gives CASSQAGGQETQYF.